The clone carrying this T cell receptor (beta chain) has at least ten counts. Unique molecular identifiers were built into the TCRbeta library. TCRdb recomputed calls from the PCR reads with MiXCR, one row per CDR3 protein. The table records 110,000 or so distinct CDR3 sequences, approximately 6% of them present only once. This sample is drawn from a study of T-cell reconstitution after alpha-beta-depleted transplantation in children. V dropped 5 bases and J dropped 2; count of bases not matched to a gene: 6. The CDR3 has 14 residues. The germline CDR1 and CDR2 sequences are SEHNR and FQNEAQ (reference sequence).

The chain has TRBV7-9 and TRBJ2-7, with TRBD1 matching 7 bases. This receptor was identified in a male patient aged 2-10 years who had a stem cell transplant for acute lymphoblastic leukemia, so the T cells may come from the graft donor. The source was PBMCs, mostly from graft donor cells, collected 360 days after TCRalphabeta/CD19-depleted stem cell transplant. Written as DNA, the CDR3 is TGTGCCAGCAGCCGACCGACAGGGCCCTACGAGCAGTACTTC. It encodes CASSRPTGPYEQYF.